Presented here are 24 T cell receptor beta chains from one specimen sequenced in a study of blood T cell repertoires in COVID-19. Data came from immunoSEQ multiplex PCR; TCRdb stores just in-frame clones and leaves some out. The sample contains over 50,000 clones, roughly 86% of which appear only once. Sequenced input: peripheral blood. These receptors were collected from a man aged 55 to 70 with acute or convalescent COVID-19.

This chain links TRBV12-3 or TRBV12-4 with TRBJ1-1; D is unresolved. V was trimmed by 8 bases and J by 6 bases, leaving 13 bases between them. This CDR3 contains 12 residues. For the CDR3, the DNA is TGTGCCAGCGGCCTACGAGGCGCTGAAGCTTTCTTT. As protein: CASGLRGAEAFF.

V gene TRBV5-4 combines with J gene TRBJ2-5; 9 bases agree with TRBD2. There are 15 residues in the CDR3. The junction had 4 bases not matched to a gene; V was cut back by 4 bases and J by 0 bases. In germline, CDR1 is SGHNT, CDR2 YYREEE (reference sequence). DNA for the CDR3: TGTGCCAGCAGCAGCCAGCGGGGGGACCAAGAGACCCAGTACTTC. Translated, it gives CASSSQRGDQETQYF.

V usage is TRBV19 and J usage is TRBJ1-2; TRBD1 is a possible D gene (5 bases). There are 14 residues in the CDR3. Trimming took off 6 bases at V and 2 bases at J, with 13 bases between the two ends. The germline V gene has CDR1 LNHDA and CDR2 SQIVND (reference sequence). The CDR3 loop is CASRAKQENYGYTF. CDR3 nucleotides: TGTGCCAGTAGGGCCAAACAGGAAAACTATGGCTACACCTTC. Looking up the rest from reference TRBV19 and TRBJ1-2 gives the full variable domain: DGGITQSPKYLFRKEGQNVTLSCEQNLNHDAMYWYRQDPGQGLRLIYYSQIVNDFQKGDIAEGYSVSREKKESFPLTVTSAQKNPTAFYLCASRAKQENYGYTFGSGTRLTVV.

The chain is built from TRBV14 and TRBJ1-6; unclear D gene. The CDR3 runs 16 residues. The V gene lost 0 bases and the J gene lost 6 bases, with 12 bases spanning the gap. Germline V CDR1 and CDR2: SGHDN, FVKESK. In nucleotides, the CDR3 is TGTGCCAGCAGCCAAGAAAGAGCAGGAATTAATTCACCCCTCCACTTT. Protein sequence: CASSQERAGINSPLHF.

The CDR3 DNA follows: TGTGCCAGCAGCGACAGGGGTTGGTCCTACGAGCAGTACTTC. It is translated as CASSDRGWSYEQYF. The chain links TRBV6-5 to TRBJ2-7; 8 bases are a match to TRBD1. The germline V gene has CDR1 MNHEY and CDR2 SVGAGI. The CDR3 is 14 amino acids. V dropped 6 bases and J dropped 1; count of bases not matched to a gene: 5.

This clone was counted between two and nine times. The chain joins TRBV2 to TRBJ1-5, with TRBD1 matching 7 bases. With V trimmed by 9 bases and J by 6 bases, 5 bases remained unmatched. CDR3 length: 12 residues. The germline V gene has CDR1 SNHLY and CDR2 FYNNEI. The CDR3: CASGQAVQPQHF. As DNA, the CDR3 is TGTGCCAGTGGACAGGCAGTTCAGCCCCAGCATTTT.

This chain uses TRBV5-3 with TRBJ2-1; 7 bases fit TRBD1. TRBV5-3 is sorted into the ORF group, with uncertain function. The trim removed 4 bases at V and 4 bases at J, leaving 11 bases unmatched. The CDR3 runs to 16 residues. The CDR3 reads CARSVNRDRKYNEQFF. In nucleotides, the CDR3 is TGTGCCAGAAGCGTGAACCGGGACAGAAAGTACAATGAGCAGTTCTTC.

V is TRBV5-3 and J is TRBJ2-1; 12 nucleotides match TRBD2. TRBV5-3 is reported as an ORF; its role is uncertain. With V trimmed by 4 bases and J by 6 bases, 11 bases remained unmatched. The length of the CDR3 is 17 residues. CDR3 sequence (DNA): TGTGCCAGAAGCCTAGAGCCTAGCGGGGGGGCAGGCAATGAGCAGTTCTTC. It yields the protein CARSLEPSGGAGNEQFF.

J is TRBJ1-1 and V is TRBV27; perhaps TRBD1 as D (5 bases). The germline V gene encodes CDR1 MNHEY and CDR2 SMNVEV (reference sequence). Between the trimmed V and J ends, which lost 2 bases and 1 base, there was a span of 17 bases. The CDR3 loop spans 17 amino acids. The CDR3 here is CASSLRDRGRGNTEAFF. The CDR3 DNA is TGTGCCAGCAGTTTAAGGGATCGAGGGAGGGGGAACACTGAAGCTTTCTTT.

The genes are TRBV24-1 and TRBJ1-3; no clear D gene. Germline V gene data show CDR1 as KGHDR and CDR2 as SFDVKD. V dropped 5 bases and J dropped 4 bases, with 8 bases sitting between them. The CDR3 length is 13 residues. In DNA, the CDR3 is TGTGCCACCAGTGCCCAAGCGGGAAACACCATATATTTT. The encoded protein is CATSAQAGNTIYF.

The chain links TRBV5-1 to TRBJ2-4; 9 bases line up with TRBD1. V shed 4 bases and J 3 bases; nucleotides not matched to a gene: 8. Germline CDR1 and CDR2: SGHRS and YFSETQ. CDR3 length: 16 amino acids. The DNA for the CDR3 is TGCGCCAGCAGCGTTGGGGTGACAGGGGGCAAAAACATTCAGTACTTC. Translation: CASSVGVTGGKNIQYF.

The chain couples TRBV6-4 to TRBJ2-3, with 7 bases aligning to TRBD2. There are 14 residues in the CDR3. Germline V gene sequence: CDR1 MRHNA, CDR2 SNTAGT. V lost 2 bases, J lost 2 bases, and 1 base stayed unmatched. CDR3 region: CASSDGLVTDTQYF. The CDR3 nucleotides are TGTGCCAGCAGTGACGGACTAGTCACAGATACGCAGTATTTT.

This clone was seen only once. The rearrangement joins TRBV7-2 to TRBJ2-5; D may be TRBD2 (7 bases). The V and J ends lost 5 bases and 5 bases respectively, with 15 bases between them. Germline assignment: CDR1 SGHTA and CDR2 FQGNSA. CDR3 length: 14 residues. The chain's CDR3 is CASSPGGPLETQYF. CDR3 bases: TGTGCCAGCAGCCCGGGGGGCCCTTTGGAGACCCAGTACTTC.

The rearrangement uses TRBV7-9 and TRBJ2-3; D possibly corresponds to TRBD2 (6 bases). There are 15 residues in the CDR3. Trimming removed 1 base from V and 4 bases from J, with 12 bases in between. CDR1 SEHNR and CDR2 FQNEAQ come from the germline V gene (reference sequence). The CDR3 DNA follows: TGTGCCAGCAGCTTAGACGGGGGTTCGGCAGATACGCAGTATTTT. Translating gives CASSLDGGSADTQYF.

The CDR3 here is CASGSPGIFEAFF. The CDR3 DNA reads as TGTGCCAGCGGAAGTCCAGGTATCTTTGAAGCTTTCTTT. This chain connects TRBV25-1 to TRBJ1-1; no firm D call. The germline gives CDR1 MGHDK, CDR2 SYGVNS. The CDR3 extends over 13 amino acids. Trimming took off 8 bases at V and 7 bases at J, with 17 bases between the two ends. Complete variable domain (other parts from reference TRBV25-1 and TRBJ1-1): EADIYQTPRYLVIGTGKKITLECSQTMGHDKMYWYQQDPGMELHLIHYSYGVNSTEKGDLSSESTVSRIRTEHFPLTLESARPSHTSQYLCASGSPGIFEAFFGQGTRLTVV.

The rearrangement links TRBV2 to TRBJ1-6, with D unclear. Per the germline V gene, CDR1 is SNHLY and CDR2 is FYNNEI. V was clipped by 3 bases and J by 7 bases, with 13 bases between them. The CDR3 has 15 residues. For the CDR3, the DNA is TGTGCCAGCAGTGATCTGGGCGCCTTCAATTCACCCCTCCACTTT. This encodes CASSDLGAFNSPLHF.

The chain employs TRBV3-1 (or the pseudogene TRBV3-2) and TRBJ1-4, with D unresolved. Trimming took off 3 bases at V and 7 bases at J, with 15 bases between the two ends. This CDR3 contains 15 residues. Germline loops: CDR1 LGHDT, CDR2 YNNKEL (reference sequence). The CDR3 DNA is TGTGCCAGCAGCCAGGGAATCCTGGAGGCTGAAAAACTGTTTTTT. It specifies CASSQGILEAEKLFF.

V is TRBV29-1 and J is TRBJ1-2; a weak D match, TRBD1 (6 bases). The CDR3 has 14 amino acids. The V gene's germline CDR1 is SQVTM and CDR2 ANQGSEA. V was trimmed by 5 bases and J by 4 bases, leaving 17 bases between them. CDR3 in amino acids: CSVREGGAAYGYTF. The CDR3 DNA reads TGCAGCGTTCGGGAGGGGGGGGCCGCCTATGGCTACACCTTC.

This clone has a single count. V gene TRBV15 combines with J gene TRBJ1-2; unclear D gene. V was trimmed by 1 base and J by 0 bases, leaving 15 bases between them. CDR1 is LNHNV and CDR2 is YYDKDF in the germline V gene (reference sequence). The CDR3 length is 17 residues. CDR3 DNA: TGTGCCACCAGCAGAGGGTTAACGAGAATCGCTAACTATGGCTACACCTTC. Its translation: CATSRGLTRIANYGYTF.

On this clone: The junction does not match germline at one end; this may be a read error. The chain employs TRBV7-9 and TRBJ2-5, with D tentatively TRBD2 (5 bases). The CDR3 sequence is 14 residues long. Germline V gene sequence: CDR1 SEHNR, CDR2 FQNEAQ (reference sequence). CDR3 amino acids: CTSSLAGVQETQYF. The DNA for the CDR3 is TGTACCAGCAGCTTAGCCGGGGTCCAAGAGACCCAGTACTTC. The full variable domain, rest sourced from reference TRBV7-9 and TRBJ2-5, is DTGVSQNPRHKITKRGQNVTFRCDPISEHNRLYWYRQTLGQGPEFLTYFQNEAQLEKSRLLSDRFSAERPKGSFSTLEIQRTEQGDSAMYLCTSSLAGVQETQYFGPGTRLLVL.

This chain uses TRBV4-1 with TRBJ2-1; perhaps TRBD2 as D (5 bases). The CDR3 loop spans 13 amino acids. Trimming took off 1 base at V and 4 bases at J, with 5 bases between the two ends. Germline V gene sequence: CDR1 MGHRA, CDR2 YSYEKL. DNA of the CDR3: TGCGCCAGCAGCCAAGCGGGGTACAATGAGCAGTTCTTC. The encoded protein is CASSQAGYNEQFF.

This clone was seen a single time. The chain couples TRBV7-6 to TRBJ1-4; 7 nucleotides line up with TRBD1. Germline CDR1 reads SGHVS; CDR2 reads FNYEAQ. CDR3 length equals 16 residues. V gave up 5 bases and J gave up 0 bases; unmatched junction bases: 6. CDR3 residues: CASSVGTAATNEKLFF. CDR3 nucleotides: TGTGCCAGCAGCGTTGGGACAGCTGCAACTAATGAAAAACTGTTTTTT.

The chain recombines TRBV6-2 or TRBV6-3 with TRBJ2-1; 8 bases align to TRBD1. Trimming cost V 5 bases and J 2 bases; bases outside gene matches: 8. This CDR3 comprises 16 residues. The V gene's germline CDR1 is MNHEY and CDR2 SVGEGT. CDR3 sequence (DNA): TGTGCCAGCAGTACCCGTTACAGGGGGGCCTACAATGAGCAGTTCTTC. Translated: CASSTRYRGAYNEQFF.

This chain links TRBV4-3 with TRBJ2-3; maybe TRBD1 (6 bases). V was clipped by 4 bases and J by 2 bases, with 13 bases between them. Germline values: CDR1 LGHNA, CDR2 YSLEER. The CDR3 has 15 amino acids. CDR3 residues: CASSPGQGNTDTQYF. In nucleotides, the CDR3 is TGCGCCAGCAGCCCCGGCCAGGGGAACACAGATACGCAGTATTTT.